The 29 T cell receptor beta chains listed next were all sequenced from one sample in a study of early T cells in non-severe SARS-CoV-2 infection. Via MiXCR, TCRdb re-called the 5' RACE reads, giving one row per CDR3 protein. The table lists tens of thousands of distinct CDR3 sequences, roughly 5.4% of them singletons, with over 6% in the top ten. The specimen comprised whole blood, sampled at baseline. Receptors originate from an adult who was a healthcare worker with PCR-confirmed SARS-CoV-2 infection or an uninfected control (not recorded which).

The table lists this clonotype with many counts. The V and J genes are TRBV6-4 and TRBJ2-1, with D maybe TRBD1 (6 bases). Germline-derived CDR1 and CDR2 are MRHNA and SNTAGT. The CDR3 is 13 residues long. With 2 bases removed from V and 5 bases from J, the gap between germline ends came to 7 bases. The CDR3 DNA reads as TGTGCCAGCAGTGACAGGGGGAACAATGAGCAGTTCTTC. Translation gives CASSDRGNNEQFF.

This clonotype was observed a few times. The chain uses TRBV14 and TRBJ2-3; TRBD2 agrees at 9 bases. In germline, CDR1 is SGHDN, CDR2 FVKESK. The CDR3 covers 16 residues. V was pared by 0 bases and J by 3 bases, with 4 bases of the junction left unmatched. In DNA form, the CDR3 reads TGTGCCAGCAGCCAAGATGCGCTAGCGGGGACAGATACGCAGTATTTT. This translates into CASSQDALAGTDTQYF.

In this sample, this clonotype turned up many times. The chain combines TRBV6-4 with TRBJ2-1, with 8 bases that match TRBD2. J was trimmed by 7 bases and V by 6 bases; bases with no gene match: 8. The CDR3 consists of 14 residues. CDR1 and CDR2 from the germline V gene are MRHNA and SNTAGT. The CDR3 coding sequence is TGTGCCAGCAGCCGCGGGACTAGTACAAATGAGCAGTTCTTC. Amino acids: CASSRGTSTNEQFF.

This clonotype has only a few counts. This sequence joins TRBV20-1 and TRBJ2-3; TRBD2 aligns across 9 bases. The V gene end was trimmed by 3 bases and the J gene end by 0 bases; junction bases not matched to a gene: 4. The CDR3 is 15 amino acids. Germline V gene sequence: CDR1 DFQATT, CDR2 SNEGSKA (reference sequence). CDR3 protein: CSARLAGGSTDTQYF. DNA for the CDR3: TGCAGTGCTAGGTTGGCGGGAGGGAGCACAGATACGCAGTATTTT.

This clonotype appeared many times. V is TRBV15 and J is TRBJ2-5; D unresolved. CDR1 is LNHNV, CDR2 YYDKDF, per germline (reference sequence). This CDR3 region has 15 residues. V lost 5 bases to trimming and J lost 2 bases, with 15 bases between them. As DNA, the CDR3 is TGTGCCACCAGCTCCCGTTTACCCCCTCAAGAGACCCAGTACTTC. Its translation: CATSSRLPPQETQYF.

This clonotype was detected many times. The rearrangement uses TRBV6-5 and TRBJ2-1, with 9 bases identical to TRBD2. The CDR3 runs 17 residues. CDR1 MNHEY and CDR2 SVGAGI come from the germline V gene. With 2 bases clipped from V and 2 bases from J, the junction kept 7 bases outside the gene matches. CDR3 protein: CASSYGVAGVAYNEQFF. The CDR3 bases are TGTGCCAGCAGTTACGGGGTAGCGGGAGTGGCCTACAATGAGCAGTTCTTC.

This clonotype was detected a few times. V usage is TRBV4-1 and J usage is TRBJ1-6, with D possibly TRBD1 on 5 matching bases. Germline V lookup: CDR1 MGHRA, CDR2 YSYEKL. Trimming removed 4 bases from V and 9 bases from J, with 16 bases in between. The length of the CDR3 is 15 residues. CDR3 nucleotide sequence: TGCGCCAGCAGCCCCCCCGCAGGGCTGCGTTCACCCCTCCACTTT. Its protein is CASSPPAGLRSPLHF.

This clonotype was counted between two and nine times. CDR3 bases: TGCGCCAGCAGCTTTCTCTCGGGCGACTATGGCTACACCTTC. Encoded protein: CASSFLSGDYGYTF. This chain connects TRBV5-1 to TRBJ1-2; no clear D gene. The CDR3 is 14 residues long. Trimming stripped 2 bases from V and 3 bases from J, with 11 bases between. Germline-derived CDR1 and CDR2 are SGHRS and YFSETQ.

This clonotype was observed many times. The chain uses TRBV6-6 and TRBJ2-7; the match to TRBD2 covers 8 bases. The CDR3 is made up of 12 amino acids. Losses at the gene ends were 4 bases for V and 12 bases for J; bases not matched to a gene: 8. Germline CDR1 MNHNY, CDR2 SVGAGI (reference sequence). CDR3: CASSSPGLVLYV. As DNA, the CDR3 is TGTGCCAGCAGTTCTCCGGGACTAGTACTGTACGTC.

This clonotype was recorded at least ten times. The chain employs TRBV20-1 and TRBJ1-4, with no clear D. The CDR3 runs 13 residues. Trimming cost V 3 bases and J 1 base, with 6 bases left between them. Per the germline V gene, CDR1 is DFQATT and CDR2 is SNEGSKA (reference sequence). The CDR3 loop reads CSASRETNEKLFF. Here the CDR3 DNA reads TGCAGTGCTAGTAGGGAAACTAATGAAAAACTGTTTTTT.

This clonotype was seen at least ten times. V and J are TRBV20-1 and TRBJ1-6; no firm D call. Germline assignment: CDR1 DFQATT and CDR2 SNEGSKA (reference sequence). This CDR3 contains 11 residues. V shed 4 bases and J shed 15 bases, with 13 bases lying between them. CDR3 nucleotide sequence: TGCAGTGCTACGAACCAAATGAGCCTCCACTTT. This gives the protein CSATNQMSLHF.

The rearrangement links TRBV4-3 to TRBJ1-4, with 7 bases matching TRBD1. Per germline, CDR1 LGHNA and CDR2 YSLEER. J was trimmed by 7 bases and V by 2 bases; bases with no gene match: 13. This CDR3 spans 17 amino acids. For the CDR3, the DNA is TGCGCCAGCAGCCAAATTCTGACCCACAGGGGAGGTGAAAAACTGTTTTTT. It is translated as CASSQILTHRGGEKLFF.

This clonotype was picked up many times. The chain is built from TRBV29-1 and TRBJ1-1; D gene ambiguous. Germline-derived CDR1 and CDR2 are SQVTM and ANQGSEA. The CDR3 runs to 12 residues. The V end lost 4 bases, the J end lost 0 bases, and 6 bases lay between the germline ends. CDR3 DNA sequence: TGCAGCGTTGTAAGGGTGAACACTGAAGCTTTCTTT. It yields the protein CSVVRVNTEAFF. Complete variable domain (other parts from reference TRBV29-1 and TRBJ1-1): SAVISQKPSRDICQRGTSLTIQCQVDSQVTMMFWYRQQPGQSLTLIATANQGSEATYESGFVIDKFPISRPNLTFSTLTVSNMSPEDSSIYLCSVVRVNTEAFFGQGTRLTVV.

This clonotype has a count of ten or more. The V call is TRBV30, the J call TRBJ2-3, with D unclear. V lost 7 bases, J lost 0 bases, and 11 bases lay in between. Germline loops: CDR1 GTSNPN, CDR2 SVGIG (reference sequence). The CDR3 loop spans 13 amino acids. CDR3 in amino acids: CAFNPPSTDTQYF. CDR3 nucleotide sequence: TGTGCCTTCAACCCCCCTAGCACAGATACGCAGTATTTT.

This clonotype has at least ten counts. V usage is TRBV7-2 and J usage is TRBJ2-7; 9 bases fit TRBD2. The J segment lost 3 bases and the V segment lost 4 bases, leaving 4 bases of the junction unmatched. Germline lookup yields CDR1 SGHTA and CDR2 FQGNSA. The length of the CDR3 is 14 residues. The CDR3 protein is CASSWTSADYEQYF. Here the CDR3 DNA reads TGTGCCAGCAGCTGGACTAGCGCCGACTACGAGCAGTACTTC. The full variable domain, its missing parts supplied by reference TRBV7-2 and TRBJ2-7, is GAGVSQSPSNKVTEKGKDVELRCDPISGHTALYWYRQSLGQGLEFLIYFQGNSAPDKSGLPSDRFSAERTGGSVSTLTIQRTQQEDSAVYLCASSWTSADYEQYFGPGTRLTVT.

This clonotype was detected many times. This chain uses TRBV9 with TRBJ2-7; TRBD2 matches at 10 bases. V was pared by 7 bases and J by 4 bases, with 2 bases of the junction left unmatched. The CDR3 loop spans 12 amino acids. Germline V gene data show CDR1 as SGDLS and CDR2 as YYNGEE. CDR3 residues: CASGTSDYEQYF. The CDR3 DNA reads TGTGCCAGCGGGACTAGCGATTACGAGCAGTACTTC.

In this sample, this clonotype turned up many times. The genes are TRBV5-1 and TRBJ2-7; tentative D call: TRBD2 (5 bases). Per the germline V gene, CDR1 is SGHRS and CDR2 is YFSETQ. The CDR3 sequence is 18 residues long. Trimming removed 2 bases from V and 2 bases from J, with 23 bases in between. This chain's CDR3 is CASSLSSGGQRSTYEQYF. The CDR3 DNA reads TGCGCCAGCAGCTTATCCTCCGGCGGTCAGCGGTCGACCTACGAGCAGTACTTC.

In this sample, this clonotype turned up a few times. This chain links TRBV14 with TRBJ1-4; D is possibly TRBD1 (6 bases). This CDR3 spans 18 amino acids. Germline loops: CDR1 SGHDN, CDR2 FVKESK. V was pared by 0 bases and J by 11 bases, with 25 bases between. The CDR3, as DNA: TGTGCCAGCAGCCAAGATTTCAGGGGCACTGCCCTAGAAGGGAAACTGTTTTTT. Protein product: CASSQDFRGTALEGKLFF.

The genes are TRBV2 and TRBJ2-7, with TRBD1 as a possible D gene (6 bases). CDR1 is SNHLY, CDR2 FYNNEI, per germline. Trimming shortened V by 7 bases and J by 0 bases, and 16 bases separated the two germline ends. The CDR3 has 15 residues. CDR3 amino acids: CASTLTDRSSYEQYF. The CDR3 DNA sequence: TGTGCCAGCACCTTAACAGACAGGAGCTCCTACGAGCAGTACTTC.

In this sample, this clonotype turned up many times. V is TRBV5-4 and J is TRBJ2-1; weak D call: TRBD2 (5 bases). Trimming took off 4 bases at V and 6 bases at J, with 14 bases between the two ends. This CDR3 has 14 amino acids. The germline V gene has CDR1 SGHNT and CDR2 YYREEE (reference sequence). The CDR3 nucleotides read TGTGCCAGCAGCACCGGGATGACTGCCAATGAGCAGTTCTTC. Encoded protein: CASSTGMTANEQFF.

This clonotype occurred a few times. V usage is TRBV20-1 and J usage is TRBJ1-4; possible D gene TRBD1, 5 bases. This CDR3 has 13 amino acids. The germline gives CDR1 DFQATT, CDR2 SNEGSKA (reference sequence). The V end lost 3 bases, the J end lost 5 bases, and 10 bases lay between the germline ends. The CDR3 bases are TGCAGTGCTAGGTTCGGGGGAAATGAAAAACTGTTTTTT. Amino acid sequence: CSARFGGNEKLFF.

The DNA for the CDR3 is TGTGCCAGCAGCTCGCGGGACAGAAGTCCCAAAAACATTCAGTACTTC. Translation: CASSSRDRSPKNIQYF. V usage is TRBV7-2 and J usage is TRBJ2-4; a possible D gene is TRBD1 (7 bases). The ends were cut back, 4 bases at V and 2 bases at J, with 15 bases in the middle. The germline V gene encodes CDR1 SGHTA and CDR2 FQGNSA. This CDR3 spans 16 amino acids.

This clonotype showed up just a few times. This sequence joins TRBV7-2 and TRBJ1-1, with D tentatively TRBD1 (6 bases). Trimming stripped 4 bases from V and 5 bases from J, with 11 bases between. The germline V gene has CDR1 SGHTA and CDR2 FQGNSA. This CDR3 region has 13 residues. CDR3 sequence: CASSSQGHTEAFF. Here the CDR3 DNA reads TGTGCCAGCAGCTCGCAGGGGCATACTGAAGCTTTCTTT.

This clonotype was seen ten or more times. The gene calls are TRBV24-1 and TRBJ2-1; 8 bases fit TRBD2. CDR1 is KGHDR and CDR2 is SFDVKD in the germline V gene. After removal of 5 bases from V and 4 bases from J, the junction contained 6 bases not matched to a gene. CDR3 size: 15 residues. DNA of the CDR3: TGTGCCACCAGTGGTGCGAGCGGGAGTTACAATGAGCAGTTCTTC. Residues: CATSGASGSYNEQFF.

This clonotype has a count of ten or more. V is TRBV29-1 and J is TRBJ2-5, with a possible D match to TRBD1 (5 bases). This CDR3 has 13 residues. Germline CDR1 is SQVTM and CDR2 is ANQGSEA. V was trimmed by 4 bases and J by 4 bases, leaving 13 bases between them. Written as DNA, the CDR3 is TGCAGCGTTGGAGCAGGGTGGACAGAGACCCAGTACTTC. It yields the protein CSVGAGWTETQYF.

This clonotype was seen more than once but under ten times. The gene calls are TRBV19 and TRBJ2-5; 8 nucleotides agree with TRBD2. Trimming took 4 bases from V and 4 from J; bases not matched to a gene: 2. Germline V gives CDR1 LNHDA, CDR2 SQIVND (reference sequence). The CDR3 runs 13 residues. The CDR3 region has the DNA TGTGCCAGTAGTAGCCTAGCGGGAGAGACCCAGTACTTC. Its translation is CASSSLAGETQYF.

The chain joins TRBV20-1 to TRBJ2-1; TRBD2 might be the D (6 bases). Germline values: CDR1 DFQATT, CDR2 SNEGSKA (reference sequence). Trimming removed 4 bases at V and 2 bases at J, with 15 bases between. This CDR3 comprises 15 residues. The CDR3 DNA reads TGCAGTGCTACCCGCCCGGGAGACCCCTACAATGAGCAGTTCTTC. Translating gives CSATRPGDPYNEQFF.

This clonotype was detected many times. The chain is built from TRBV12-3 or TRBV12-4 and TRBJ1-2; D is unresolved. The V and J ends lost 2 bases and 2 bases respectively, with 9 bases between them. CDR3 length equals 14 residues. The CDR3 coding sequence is TGTGCCAGCAGTTTAAGCCCGGGAAACTATGGCTACACCTTC. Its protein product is CASSLSPGNYGYTF.

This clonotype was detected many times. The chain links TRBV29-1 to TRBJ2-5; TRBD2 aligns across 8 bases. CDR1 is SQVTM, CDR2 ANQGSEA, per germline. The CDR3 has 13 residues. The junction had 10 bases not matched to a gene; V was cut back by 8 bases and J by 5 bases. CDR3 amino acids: CSTTSGGGETQYF. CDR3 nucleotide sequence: TGCAGCACCACTAGCGGAGGGGGGGAGACCCAGTACTTC.